The 9 T cell receptor beta chains reported below all come from one sample, sequenced in a study of shared clonotypes between healthy human individuals. Method: immunoSEQ multiplex PCR; TCRdb's copy keeps in-frame clones and lacks some. Among hundreds of thousands of clones listed, roughly 72% were seen once. Material: PBMCs. The receptors shown here come from a woman aged 40-49 years in good health. Some clones in this sample may be carry-over from other donors' samples.

This chain's CDR3 is CASSAAATNEKLFF. CDR3 coding DNA: TGTGCCAGCAGCGCGGCGGCCACTAATGAAAAACTGTTTTTT. The genes are TRBV5-5 and TRBJ1-4, with D hard to call. This CDR3 region has 14 residues. Deletions cut 4 bases from V and 2 bases from J, with 9 bases between. Per germline, CDR1 SGHKS and CDR2 YYEKEE (reference sequence).

The rearrangement links TRBV9 to TRBJ2-2; D unclear. This CDR3 contains 13 residues. Germline V gives CDR1 SGDLS, CDR2 YYNGEE. V gave up 0 bases and J gave up 8 bases, with 8 bases separating them. The CDR3 loop is CASSVAALGELFF. CDR3 in DNA: TGTGCCAGCAGCGTAGCAGCATTGGGGGAGCTGTTTTTT.

Points on this clone: Additional DNA sequences in this sample encode the identical CDR3. The chain carries TRBV9 and TRBJ1-1; D unresolved. The V gene's germline CDR1 is SGDLS and CDR2 YYNGEE. CDR3 length: 13 residues. V was shortened by 0 bases and J by 1 base, with 4 bases between the two germline ends. This chain's CDR3 is CASSVVTNTEAFF. The CDR3 nucleotides are TGTGCCAGCAGCGTAGTAACGAACACTGAAGCTTTCTTT. The entire variable domain, with the rest obtained from reference TRBV9 and TRBJ1-1, is as follows: DSGVTQTPKHLITATGQRVTLRCSPRSGDLSVYWYQQSLDQGLQFLIQYYNGEERAKGNILERFSAQQFPDLHSELNLSSLELGDSALYFCASSVVTNTEAFFGQGTRLTVV.

CDR3 nucleotide sequence: TGTGCCAGCAGCCAAGTACTGGGACTAGCGAACCTACGGCAGTTCTTC. Translated, it gives CASSQVLGLANLRQFF. The chain is built from TRBV14 and TRBJ2-1, with 10 positions matching TRBD2. The V gene end was trimmed by 1 base and the J gene end by 12 bases; junction bases not matched to a gene: 12. The CDR3 covers 16 residues. The germline CDR1 and CDR2 sequences are SGHDN and FVKESK.

Concerning this clone: Given a much more abundant clone one base away, this may be a read error. The chain uses TRBV7-9 and TRBJ2-1, with a tentative D call TRBD1 (5 bases). Germline assignment: CDR1 SEHNR and CDR2 FQNEAQ (reference sequence). The CDR3 extends over 13 amino acids. The CDR3 region is CANSRPDQGEQFF. Here the CDR3 DNA reads TGTGCCAACAGCCGGCCGGATCAGGGTGAGCAGTTCTTC.

V is TRBV18 and J is TRBJ1-5; weak D call: TRBD1 (5 bases). Trimming cost V 6 bases and J 5 bases, with 14 bases left between them. The V gene's germline CDR1 is KGHSH and CDR2 LQKENI. The CDR3 runs to 14 residues. CDR3 nucleotides: TGTGCCAGCTCGCCAGGGCGGGGGTATCAGCCCCAGCATTTT. It yields the protein CASSPGRGYQPQHF.

The V gene is TRBV6-5, the J gene TRBJ2-2; 8 bases match TRBD2. The CDR3 length is 14 residues. The V gene end was trimmed by 4 bases and the J gene end by 5 bases; junction bases not matched to a gene: 3. Germline V gene lookup returns CDR1 MNHEY and CDR2 SVGAGI. CDR3 sequence reads: CASSSTSGTGELFF. The DNA of the CDR3 is TGTGCCAGCAGTTCTACTAGCGGTACCGGGGAGCTGTTTTTT.

There are many counts of this clone. This sequence joins TRBV11-2 and TRBJ2-1; D remains ambiguous. Germline loops: CDR1 SGHAT, CDR2 FQNNGV. The V gene lost 5 bases and the J gene lost 5 bases, with 16 bases spanning the gap. The CDR3 covers 15 residues. The CDR3 sequence: CASSPLKGRDNEQFF. The CDR3 DNA follows: TGTGCCAGCAGCCCTCTCAAGGGAAGGGACAATGAGCAGTTCTTC.

CDR3 protein: CSVEGVLSGNTIYF. The CDR3 coding sequence is TGCAGCGTTGAGGGGGTTCTCTCTGGAAACACCATATATTTT. The genes are TRBV29-1 and TRBJ1-3; perhaps TRBD1 as D (5 bases). The germline V gene encodes CDR1 SQVTM and CDR2 ANQGSEA. V gave up 3 bases and J gave up 0 bases, with 9 bases separating them. This CDR3 comprises 14 residues. Full variable domain (rest looked up from reference TRBV29-1 and TRBJ1-3): SAVISQKPSRDICQRGTSLTIQCQVDSQVTMMFWYRQQPGQSLTLIATANQGSEATYESGFVIDKFPISRPNLTFSTLTVSNMSPEDSSIYLCSVEGVLSGNTIYFGEGSWLTVV.